The 3 T cell receptor beta chains reported below all come from one sample, sequenced in a study of cytotoxic CD8 clonotypes in ibrutinib-treated CLL. Measured with immunoSEQ multiplex PCR; TCRdb has only the in-frame clones, and not every one. Among under 150,000 clones, 80% to 95% were seen once, and the ten largest hold 10% to 11%. Sequenced material: PBMCs, taken after 12 months of ibrutinib treatment. The receptor set was obtained from a human donor with chronic lymphocytic leukemia.

This rearrangement joins TRBV4-2 to TRBJ2-7; unclear D gene. The V and J ends lost 3 bases and 4 bases respectively, with 16 bases between them. CDR1 is LGHNA and CDR2 is YNFKEQ in the germline V gene. The CDR3 sequence is 15 residues long. The CDR3: CASSQDKGILYEQYF. Here the CDR3 DNA reads TGTGCCAGCAGCCAGGATAAAGGGATTCTGTACGAGCAGTACTTC.

This clone was counted a single time. The chain employs TRBV5-5 and TRBJ2-1, with unresolved D. The CDR3 runs to 12 residues. The germline gives CDR1 SGHKS, CDR2 YYEKEE (reference sequence). Trimming removed 0 bases from V and 7 bases from J, with 5 bases in between. CDR3 bases: TGTGCCAGCAGCTTGGCGGGTAATGAGCAGTTCTTC. This codes for CASSLAGNEQFF.

This chain connects TRBV19 to TRBJ2-3, with 11 positions matching TRBD2. The CDR3 covers 17 residues. J gave up 5 bases and V 3 bases, and 10 bases lay outside the gene matches. CDR1 is LNHDA, CDR2 SQIVND, per germline (reference sequence). The CDR3 sequence: CASSMWVAGGPRDTQYF. The CDR3 bases are TGTGCCAGTAGTATGTGGGTAGCGGGAGGGCCGCGAGATACGCAGTATTTT.